This T cell receptor beta chain was documented in a study of shared clonotypes between healthy human individuals. Study-level points and caveats: The authors expected sequencing depth to affect clonotype sharing among donors. Rarefaction revealed incomplete sorted-subset sequencing despite large depth.

Method: immunoSEQ multiplex PCR; TCRdb's copy keeps in-frame clones and lacks some. This sample has 150,000 to 200,000 clones, with around 93% found just once. This clone was observed once. Its antigen is unidentified. Within Nashville, Tennessee resided all donors, each a Caucasian adult. The CDR3 totals 12 residues. Germline V gene data show CDR1 as SGHTA and CDR2 as FQGNSA. The sample was naive CD4+ T cells sorted from blood. Regarding subset: CD45RA+ positively selected. The TCR sequence derives from a woman between 25 and 40 years old in good health. The chain employs TRBV7-2 and TRBJ2-5, with 8 bases that match TRBD1. The end of the DNA aligns better with TRBJ2-7, so the J call may be wrong. In DNA form, the CDR3 reads TGTGCCAGCAGCCTGACAGGGGACGAGCAGTACTTC. Translation gives CASSLTGDEQYF.